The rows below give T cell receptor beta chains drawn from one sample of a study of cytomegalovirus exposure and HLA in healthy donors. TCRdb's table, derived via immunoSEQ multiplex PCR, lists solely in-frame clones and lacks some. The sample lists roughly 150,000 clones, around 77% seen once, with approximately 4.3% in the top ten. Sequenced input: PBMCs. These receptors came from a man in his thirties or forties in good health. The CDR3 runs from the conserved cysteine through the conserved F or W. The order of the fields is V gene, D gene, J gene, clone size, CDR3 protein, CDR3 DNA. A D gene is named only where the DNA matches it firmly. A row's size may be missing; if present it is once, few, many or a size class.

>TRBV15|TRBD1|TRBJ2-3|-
CATSRDGTGVDTQYF
TGTGCCACCAGCAGAGATGGGACAGGGGTTGATACGCAGTATTTT
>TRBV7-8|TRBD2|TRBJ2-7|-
CASSLKLAAYEQYF
TGTGCCAGCAGCTTAAAACTAGCGGCCTACGAGCAGTACTTC
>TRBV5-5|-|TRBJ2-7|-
CASGRGSSYEQYF
TGTGCCAGCGGCAGGGGCTCTTCCTACGAGCAGTACTTC
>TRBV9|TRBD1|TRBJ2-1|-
CASSVGDSRRGSFYNEQFF
TGTGCCAGCAGCGTAGGGGACAGCAGGAGAGGGTCCTTTTACAATGAGCAGTTCTTC
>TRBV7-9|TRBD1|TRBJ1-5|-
CSSSSTWATGSNQPQHF
TGTTCCAGCAGCTCCACCTGGGCGACAGGGAGCAATCAGCCCCAGCATTTT
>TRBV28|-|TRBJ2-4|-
CASSLRLAKNIQYF
TGTGCCAGCAGTTTACGTCTAGCCAAAAACATTCAGTACTTC
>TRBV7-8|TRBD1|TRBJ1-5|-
CASSLRQRGGDQPQHF
TGTGCCAGCAGCTTAAGGCAGAGAGGGGGCGATCAGCCCCAGCATTTT
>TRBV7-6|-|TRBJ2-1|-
CASSLGGREYNEQFF
TGTGCCAGCAGCTTAGGGGGGCGAGAGTACAATGAGCAGTTCTTC
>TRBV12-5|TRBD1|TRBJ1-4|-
CASGLVSWGTGANEKLFF
TGTGCTAGTGGTTTGGTATCTTGGGGGACAGGTGCTAATGAAAAACTGTTTTTT
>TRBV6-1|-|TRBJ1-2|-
CASSEVDRVVDGYTF
TGTGCCAGCAGTGAAGTGGACAGAGTGGTGGATGGCTACACCTTC
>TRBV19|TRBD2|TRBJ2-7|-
CASSMGGSSYEQYF
TGTGCCAGTAGTATGGGCGGGAGCTCCTACGAGCAGTACTTC
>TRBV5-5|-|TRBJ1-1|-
CASSLALSSTEAFF
TGTGCCAGCAGCTTGGCGCTCAGTTCGACTGAAGCTTTCTTT
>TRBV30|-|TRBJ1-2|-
CAWSVTVYGYTF
TGTGCCTGGAGTGTAACGGTCTATGGCTACACCTTC
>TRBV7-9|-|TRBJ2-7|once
CSSSDLGRAGDEQYF
TGTTCCAGCAGCGACCTCGGAAGAGCCGGAGACGAGCAGTACTTC
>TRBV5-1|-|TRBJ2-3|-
CASTGGSGTDTQYF
TGCGCCAGCACCGGTGGTAGCGGCACAGATACGCAGTATTTT
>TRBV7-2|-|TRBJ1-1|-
CASSFGGGGEAFF
TGTGCCAGCAGCTTCGGGGGAGGAGGGGAAGCTTTCTTT
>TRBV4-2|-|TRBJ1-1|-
CASSQDPRGNTEAFF
TGTGCCAGCAGCCAAGATCCCAGGGGGAACACTGAAGCTTTCTTT
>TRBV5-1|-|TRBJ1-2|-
CASNRRGDPYGYTF
TGCGCCAGCAACCGCCGGGGGGACCCCTATGGCTACACCTTC
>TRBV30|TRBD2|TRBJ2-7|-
CAWSVGTSGFWEQYF
TGTGCCTGGAGTGTAGGGACTAGCGGCTTCTGGGAGCAGTACTTC
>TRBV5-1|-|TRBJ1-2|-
CASSPSGGIHGYTF
TGCGCCAGCAGCCCCTCCGGAGGCATTCATGGCTACACCTTC
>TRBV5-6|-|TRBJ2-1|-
CASSLAGDNEQFF
TGTGCCAGCAGCTTGGCGGGAGATAATGAGCAGTTCTTC
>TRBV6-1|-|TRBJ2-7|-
CASKYGTYEQYF
TGTGCCAGCAAGTACGGGACCTACGAGCAGTACTTC
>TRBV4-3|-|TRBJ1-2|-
CASSPGVTDPYGYTF
TGCGCCAGCAGCCCAGGGGTGACAGATCCCTATGGCTACACCTTC
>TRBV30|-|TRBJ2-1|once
CAWSAGWNEQFF
TGTGCCTGGAGCGCAGGGTGGAATGAGCAGTTCTTC
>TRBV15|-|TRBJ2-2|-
CATSQDTGELFF
TGTGCCACCAGCCAGGACACCGGGGAGCTGTTTTTT
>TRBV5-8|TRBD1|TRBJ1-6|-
CASSLEGQGYSPLHF
TGTGCCAGCAGCTTGGAGGGACAGGGGTATTCACCCCTCCACTTT
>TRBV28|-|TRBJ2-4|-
CASSLPLGKNIQYF
TGTGCCAGCAGTCTTCCCCTAGGCAAAAACATTCAGTACTTC
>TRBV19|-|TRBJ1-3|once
CASSIGGSSVNTIYF
TGTGCCAGTAGTATAGGGGGCTCCAGCGTGAACACCATATATTTT
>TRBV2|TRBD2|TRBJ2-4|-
CATNPSGSWGAKNIQYF
TGTGCCACCAACCCTAGCGGGAGCTGGGGGGCCAAAAACATTCAGTACTTC
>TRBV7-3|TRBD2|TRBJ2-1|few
CASSDGLAGPSSYNEQFF
TGTGCCAGCTCGGACGGACTAGCGGGACCTAGCTCCTACAATGAGCAGTTCTTC
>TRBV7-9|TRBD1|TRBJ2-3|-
CASSIRGRVDTQYF
TGTGCCAGCAGCATCAGGGGGCGCGTAGATACGCAGTATTTT
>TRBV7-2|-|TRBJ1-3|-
CASSLGRQTGNTIYF
TGTGCCAGCAGCTTAGGCCGACAGACGGGAAACACCATATATTTT
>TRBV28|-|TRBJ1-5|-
CASSHRGGAGNQPQHF
TGTGCCAGCAGTCATAGGGGGGGCGCCGGCAATCAGCCCCAGCATTTT
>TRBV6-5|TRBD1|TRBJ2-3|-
CASRRDSSTDTQYF
TGTGCCAGCAGAAGGGACAGTAGCACAGATACGCAGTATTTT
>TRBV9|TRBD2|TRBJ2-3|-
CASSVGLAGAHSTDTQYF
TGTGCCAGCAGCGTAGGACTAGCGGGAGCCCATAGCACAGATACGCAGTATTTT